This is a list of T cell receptor beta chains from one sample in a study of human T cells and chemical hapten exposure. TCRdb processed the RACE reads anew with MiXCR; each CDR3 protein has one entry. The repertoire consists of some 91,000 distinct CDR3 sequences, with around a quarter occurring once and the leading ten covering around 10%. The sequencing here drew on whole blood, taken in connection with sensitization to the hapten diphenylcyclopropenone (DPC). These receptors were collected from a man aged 40-49 years with alopecia areata. Some clones in this sample may be carry-over from other donors' samples. The CDR3 runs from the conserved cysteine through the conserved F or W. The D gene is left open where the match is weak. Clone size appears in some rows only: once, few, many, or a class for an expanded clone.

clone_size,j_call,d_call,v_call,cdr3_aa,cdr3_nt
NA,TRBJ1-5,TRBD1,TRBV29-1,CSASTGAGQPQHF,TGCAGCGCGTCCACAGGGGCAGGGCAGCCCCAGCATTTT
once,TRBJ1-6,NA,TRBV7-6,CASSLEGRAEYNSPLHF,TGTGCCAGCAGCTTAGAGGGGCGGGCAGAATATAATTCACCCCTCCACTTT
NA,TRBJ1-1,TRBD1,TRBV20-1,CSARALHRGVDTEAFF,TGCAGTGCTAGAGCCCTTCACAGGGGGGTTGACACTGAAGCTTTCTTT
few,TRBJ2-5,NA,TRBV2,CASSEALTSSQETQYF,TGTGCCAGCAGTGAAGCGCTTACTTCCAGCCAAGAGACCCAGTACTTC
NA,TRBJ2-3,TRBD1,TRBV7-6,CASSTRQGRGDTQYF,TGTGCCAGCAGCACCAGACAGGGGCGGGGAGATACGCAGTATTTT
few,TRBJ1-2,TRBD1,TRBV27,CASSPRTGPYGYTF,TGTGCCAGCAGTCCGCGGACAGGGCCCTATGGCTACACCTTC
NA,TRBJ2-3,NA,TRBV6-5,CASSYSFWADTQYF,TGTGCCAGCAGTTACTCGTTTTGGGCAGATACGCAGTATTTT
NA,TRBJ2-7,NA,TRBV28,CASSFYNGENEQYF,TGTGCCAGCAGTTTTTACAATGGTGAGAACGAGCAGTACTTC
NA,TRBJ2-7,TRBD1,TRBV30,CAWSVGGSRSYEQYF,TGTGCCTGGAGCGTAGGGGGCAGCCGCTCCTACGAGCAGTACTTC
few,TRBJ2-7,NA,TRBV27,CASSPMIRDEQYF,TGTGCCAGCAGCCCCATGATAAGGGACGAGCAGTACTTC
NA,TRBJ2-1,TRBD2,TRBV6-2/TRBV6-3,CASIVAGGGEQFF,TGTGCCAGCATTGTTGCGGGAGGGGGTGAGCAGTTCTTC
many,TRBJ2-3,NA,TRBV5-1,CASSLVPSSDTQYF,TGCGCCAGCAGCTTGGTCCCTAGCAGCGATACGCAGTATTTT
NA,TRBJ1-5,NA,TRBV20-1,CSAKTGSTNQPQHF,TGCAGTGCTAAGACAGGATCTACCAATCAGCCCCAGCATTTT
few,TRBJ1-1,NA,TRBV6-6,CASSYSLRGRKTEAFF,TGTGCCAGCAGTTACTCGCTGCGGGGGCGAAAAACTGAAGCTTTCTTT
few,TRBJ2-7,NA,TRBV6-1,CASSEAITPGTAYEQYF,TGTGCCAGCAGTGAGGCGATAACACCCGGGACCGCATACGAGCAGTACTTC
few,TRBJ1-2,NA,TRBV5-1,CASSYRTEDGYTF,TGCGCCAGCAGCTATAGGACAGAGGATGGCTACACCTTC
NA,TRBJ2-2,NA,TRBV3-1,CASSQAGSGGELFF,TGTGCCAGCAGCCAAGCAGGGTCGGGCGGGGAGCTGTTTTTT
NA,TRBJ2-1,NA,TRBV28,CASSLSIPGSESSYNEQFF,TGTGCCAGCAGTTTATCCATCCCGGGCAGTGAAAGCTCCTACAATGAGCAGTTCTTC
NA,TRBJ2-2,TRBD2,TRBV30,CAWSVGGRDTGELFF,TGTGCCTGGAGTGTGGGAGGGAGGGACACCGGGGAGCTGTTTTTT
NA,TRBJ2-6,NA,TRBV6-2/TRBV6-3,CASSYGRVLTGANVLTF,TGTGCCAGCAGTTACGGCAGGGTTCTCACTGGGGCCAACGTCCTGACTTTC
NA,TRBJ1-1,TRBD1,TRBV6-5,CASTPDRGTEAFF,TGTGCCAGCACCCCGGACAGGGGCACTGAAGCTTTCTTT
NA,TRBJ1-5,TRBD1,TRBV7-3,CASSGNRGDQPQHF,TGTGCCAGCAGCGGAAACAGGGGCGATCAGCCCCAGCATTTT
NA,TRBJ2-3,NA,TRBV20-1,CSSGAGTDTQYF,TGCAGTTCCGGAGCGGGCACAGATACGCAGTATTTT
few,TRBJ2-3,NA,TRBV5-1,CASSLETITDTQYF,TGCGCCAGCAGCTTGGAGACGATCACAGATACGCAGTATTTT
few,TRBJ2-7,NA,TRBV20-1,CSAKIIYEQYF,TGCAGTGCTAAAATTATCTACGAGCAGTACTTC
few,TRBJ2-5,NA,TRBV29-1,CSVGERVQETQYF,TGCAGCGTCGGGGAGCGGGTTCAAGAGACCCAGTACTTC
NA,TRBJ2-1,TRBD2,TRBV3-1,CASSHQPGLAGREQSF,TGTGCCAGCAGCCACCAGCCGGGACTAGCGGGAAGGGAGCAGTCCTTC
NA,TRBJ1-5,NA,TRBV6-6,CASSPQWGQPQHF,TGTGCCAGCAGCCCACAATGGGGGCAGCCCCAGCATTTT
few,TRBJ2-4,NA,TRBV7-2,CASSLGATKNIQYF,TGTGCCAGCAGCTTAGGGGCGACCAAAAACATTCAGTACTTC
few,TRBJ1-4,TRBD1,TRBV24-1,CATSDPGQGANEKLFF,TGTGCCACCAGTGACCCCGGACAGGGGGCTAATGAAAAACTGTTTTTT
few,TRBJ1-6,NA,TRBV11-2,CASSLGYSHNSPLHF,TGTGCCAGCAGCTTAGGGTACAGTCACAATTCACCCCTCCACTTT
NA,TRBJ2-2,NA,TRBV5-1,CASEIDPNTGELFF,TGCGCCAGTGAGATAGACCCGAACACCGGGGAGCTGTTTTTT
NA,TRBJ1-4,NA,TRBV7-9,CASSSWTATNEKLFF,TGTGCCAGCAGCTCCTGGACAGCAACTAATGAAAAACTGTTTTTT
many,TRBJ2-1,TRBD2,TRBV20-1,CSAREPSGREYNEQFF,TGCAGTGCTAGAGAGCCTAGCGGAAGGGAGTACAATGAGCAGTTCTTC
few,TRBJ2-1,NA,TRBV12-3/TRBV12-4,CASSSSGWVHEQFF,TGTGCCAGCAGTTCATCAGGTTGGGTACATGAGCAGTTCTTC
NA,TRBJ1-2,TRBD1,TRBV15,CATSTGQGFAKRYGYTF,TGTGCCACCAGCACCGGACAGGGTTTCGCCAAGCGTTATGGCTACACCTTC
few,TRBJ1-2,NA,TRBV25-1,CASSEYGKAGYTF,TGTGCCAGCAGTGAATATGGGAAAGCTGGCTACACCTTC
few,TRBJ2-1,TRBD1,TRBV7-2,CASSFDRGTQNF,TGTGCCAGCAGCTTTGACAGGGGGACGCAAAACTTC
few,TRBJ2-3,NA,TRBV3-1,CASSQGYGDRADTQYF,TGTGCCAGCAGCCAAGGTTACGGGGATCGGGCAGATACGCAGTATTTT
NA,TRBJ2-7,NA,TRBV30,CAWSVPPDEQYF,TGTGCCTGGAGTGTACCCCCGGACGAGCAGTACTTC
few,TRBJ1-1,NA,TRBV7-3,CASSLMRGSTEAFF,TGTGCCAGCAGCTTAATGCGGGGGAGCACTGAAGCTTTCTTT
NA,TRBJ2-4,TRBD1,TRBV7-9,CASSPQAGTDTHLAKNIQYF,TGTGCCAGCAGCCCCCAAGCCGGGACAGACACCCACTTAGCCAAAAACATTCAGTACTTC
NA,TRBJ2-3,NA,TRBV11-2,CASSFPGVDTQYF,TGTGCCAGCAGCTTCCCCGGAGTAGATACGCAGTATTTT
few,TRBJ2-3,NA,TRBV24-1,CATSDFKGTLLTDTQYF,TGTGCCACCAGTGATTTTAAAGGGACGTTGCTCACAGATACGCAGTATTTT
few,TRBJ2-2,TRBD2,TRBV7-2,CASSGGTSGTGELFF,TGTGCCAGCAGCGGAGGGACTAGCGGCACCGGGGAGCTGTTTTTT
many,TRBJ2-7,NA,TRBV20-1,CSARPDVTYEQYF,TGCAGTGCCCGGCCGGACGTCACCTACGAGCAGTACTTC
few,TRBJ1-1,NA,TRBV20-1,CSARASVWGDTEAFF,TGCAGTGCTAGAGCATCCGTTTGGGGTGACACTGAAGCTTTCTTT
NA,TRBJ1-5,TRBD1,TRBV5-1,CASSLGQGEDQPQHF,TGCGCCAGCAGCTTGGGGCAGGGGGAGGATCAGCCCCAGCATTTT
NA,TRBJ2-1,TRBD1,TRBV5-1,CASSLGDRGLREQFF,TGCGCCAGCAGCTTGGGGGACAGGGGGCTCCGGGAGCAGTTCTTC
NA,TRBJ2-7,TRBD2,TRBV6-5,CASGETSGRDEQYF,TGTGCCAGCGGGGAGACTAGCGGGAGGGACGAGCAGTACTTC
once,TRBJ2-1,NA,TRBV4-1,CASSAAPLTEGYNEQFF,TGCGCCAGCAGCGCTGCCCCCCTCACGGAGGGCTACAATGAGCAGTTCTTC